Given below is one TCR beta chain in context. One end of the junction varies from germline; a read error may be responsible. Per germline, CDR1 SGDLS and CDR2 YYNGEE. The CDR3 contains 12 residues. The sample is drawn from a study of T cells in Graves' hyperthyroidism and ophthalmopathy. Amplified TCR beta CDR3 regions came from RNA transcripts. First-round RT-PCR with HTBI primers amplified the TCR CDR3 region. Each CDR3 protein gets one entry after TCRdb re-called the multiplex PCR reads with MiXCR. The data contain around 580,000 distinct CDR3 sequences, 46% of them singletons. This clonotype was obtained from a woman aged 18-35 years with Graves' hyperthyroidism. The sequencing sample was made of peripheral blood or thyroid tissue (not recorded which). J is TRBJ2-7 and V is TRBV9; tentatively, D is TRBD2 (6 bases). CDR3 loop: CASGGYSDEQYF. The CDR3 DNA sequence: TGTGCCTCAGGAGGGTATTCCGACGAGCAGTATTTC.